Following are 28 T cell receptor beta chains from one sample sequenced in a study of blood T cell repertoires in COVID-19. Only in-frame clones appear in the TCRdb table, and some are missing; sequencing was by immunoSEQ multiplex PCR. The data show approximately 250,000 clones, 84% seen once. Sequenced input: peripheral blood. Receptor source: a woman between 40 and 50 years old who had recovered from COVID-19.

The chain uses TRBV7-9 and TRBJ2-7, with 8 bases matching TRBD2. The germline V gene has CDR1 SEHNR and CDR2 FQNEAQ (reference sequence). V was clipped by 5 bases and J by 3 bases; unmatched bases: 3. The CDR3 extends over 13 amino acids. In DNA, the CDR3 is TGTGCCAGCAGCCTGGGACTAGGCTACGAGCAGTACTTC. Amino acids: CASSLGLGYEQYF.

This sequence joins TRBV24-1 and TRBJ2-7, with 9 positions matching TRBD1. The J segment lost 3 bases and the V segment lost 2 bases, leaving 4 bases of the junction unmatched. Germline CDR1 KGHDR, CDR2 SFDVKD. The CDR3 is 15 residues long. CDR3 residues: CATSDSRDRDYEQYF. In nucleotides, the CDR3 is TGTGCCACCAGTGATTCCCGGGACAGGGACTACGAGCAGTACTTC.

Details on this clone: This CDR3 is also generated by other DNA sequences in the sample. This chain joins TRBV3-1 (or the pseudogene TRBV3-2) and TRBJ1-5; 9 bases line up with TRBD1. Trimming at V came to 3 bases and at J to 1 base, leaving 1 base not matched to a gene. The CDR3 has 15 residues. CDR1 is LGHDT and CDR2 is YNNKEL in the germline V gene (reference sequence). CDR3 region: CASSQGTGSNQPQHF. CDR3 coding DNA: TGTGCCAGCAGCCAGGGGACAGGGAGCAATCAGCCCCAGCATTTT.

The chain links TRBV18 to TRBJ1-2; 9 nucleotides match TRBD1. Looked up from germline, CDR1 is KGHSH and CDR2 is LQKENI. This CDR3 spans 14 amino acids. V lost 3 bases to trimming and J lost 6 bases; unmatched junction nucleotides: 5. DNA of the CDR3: TGTGCCAGCTCACCCCAACGGGACAGGGATGGCTACACCTTC. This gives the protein CASSPQRDRDGYTF. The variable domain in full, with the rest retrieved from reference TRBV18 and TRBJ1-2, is NAGVMQNPRHLVRRRGQEARLRCSPMKGHSHVYWYRQLPEEGLKFMVYLQKENIIDESGMPKERFSAEFPKEGPSILRIQQVVRGDSAAYFCASSPQRDRDGYTFGSGTRLTVV.

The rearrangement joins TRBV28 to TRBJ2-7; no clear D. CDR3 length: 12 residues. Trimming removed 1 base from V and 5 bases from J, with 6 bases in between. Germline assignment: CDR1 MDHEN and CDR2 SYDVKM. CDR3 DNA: TGTGCCAGCAGTTTATTGCAGAACGAGCAGTACTTC. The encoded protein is CASSLLQNEQYF.

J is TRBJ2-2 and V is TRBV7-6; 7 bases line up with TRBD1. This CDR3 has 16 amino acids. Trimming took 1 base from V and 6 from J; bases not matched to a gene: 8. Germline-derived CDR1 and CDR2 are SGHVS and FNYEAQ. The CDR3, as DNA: TGTGCCAGCAGCTTAGAGACAGGGTTCGTAGCCGGGGAGCTGTTTTTT. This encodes CASSLETGFVAGELFF. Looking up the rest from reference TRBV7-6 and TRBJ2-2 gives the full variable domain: GAGVSQSPRYKVTKRGQDVALRCDPISGHVSLYWYRQALGQGPEFLTYFNYEAQQDKSGLPNDRFSAERPEGSISTLTIQRTEQRDSAMYRCASSLETGFVAGELFFGEGSRLTVL.

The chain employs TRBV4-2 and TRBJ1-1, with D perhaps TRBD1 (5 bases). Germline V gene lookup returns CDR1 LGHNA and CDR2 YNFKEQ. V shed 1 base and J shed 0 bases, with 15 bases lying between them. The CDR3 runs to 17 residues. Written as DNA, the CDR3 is TGTGCCAGCAGCCAAGTCGGCGGGGCCGGGATGAACACTGAAGCTTTCTTT. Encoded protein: CASSQVGGAGMNTEAFF.

This CDR3 is CAGDAGTVNTEAFF. CDR3 nucleotide sequence: TGTGCCGGTGACGCCGGGACTGTGAACACTGAAGCTTTCTTT. The chain carries TRBV2 and TRBJ1-1; maybe TRBD1 (5 bases). The CDR3 covers 14 residues. Looked up from germline, CDR1 is SNHLY and CDR2 is FYNNEI. V shed 11 bases and J shed 0 bases, with 16 bases lying between them.

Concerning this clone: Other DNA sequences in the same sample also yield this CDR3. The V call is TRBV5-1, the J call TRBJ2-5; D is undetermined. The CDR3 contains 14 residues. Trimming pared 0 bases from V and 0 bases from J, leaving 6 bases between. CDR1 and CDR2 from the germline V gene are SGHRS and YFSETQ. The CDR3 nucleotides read TGCGCCAGCAGCTTGGGTTTATACCAAGAGACCCAGTACTTC. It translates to CASSLGLYQETQYF.

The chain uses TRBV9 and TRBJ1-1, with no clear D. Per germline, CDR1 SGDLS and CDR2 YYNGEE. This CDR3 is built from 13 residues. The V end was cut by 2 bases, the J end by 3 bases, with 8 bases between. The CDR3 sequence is CASSVWAYTEAFF. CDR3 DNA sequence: TGTGCCAGCAGCGTCTGGGCCTACACTGAAGCTTTCTTT.

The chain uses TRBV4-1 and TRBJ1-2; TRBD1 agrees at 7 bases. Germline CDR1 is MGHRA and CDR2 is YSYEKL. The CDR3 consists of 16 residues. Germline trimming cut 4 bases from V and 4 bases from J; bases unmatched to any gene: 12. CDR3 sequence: CASSRGSGQSSYGYTF. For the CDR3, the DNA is TGCGCCAGCAGCCGCGGTTCGGGACAGAGCTCCTATGGCTACACCTTC.

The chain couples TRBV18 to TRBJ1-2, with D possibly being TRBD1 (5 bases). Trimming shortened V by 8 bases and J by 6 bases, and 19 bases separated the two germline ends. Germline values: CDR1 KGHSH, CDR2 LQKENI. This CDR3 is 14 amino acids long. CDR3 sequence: CASKSAGKRDGYTF. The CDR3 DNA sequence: TGTGCCAGCAAAAGTGCAGGGAAACGTGATGGCTACACCTTC.

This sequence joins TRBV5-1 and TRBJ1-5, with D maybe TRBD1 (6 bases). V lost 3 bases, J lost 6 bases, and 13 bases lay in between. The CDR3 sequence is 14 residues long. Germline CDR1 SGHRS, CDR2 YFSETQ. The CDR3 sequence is CASSSEGGAQPQHF. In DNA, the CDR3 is TGCGCCAGCAGCTCCGAGGGGGGGGCTCAGCCCCAGCATTTT. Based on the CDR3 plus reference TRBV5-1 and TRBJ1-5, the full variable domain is KAGVTQTPRYLIKTRGQQVTLSCSPISGHRSVSWYQQTPGQGLQFLFEYFSETQRNKGNFPGRFSGRQFSNSRSEMNVSTLELGDSALYLCASSSEGGAQPQHFGDGTRLSIL.

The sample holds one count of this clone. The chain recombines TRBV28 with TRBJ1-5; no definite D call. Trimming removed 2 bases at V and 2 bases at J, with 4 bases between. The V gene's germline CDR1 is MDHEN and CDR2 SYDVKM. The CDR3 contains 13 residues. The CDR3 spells CASSLPGNQPQHF. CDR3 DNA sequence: TGTGCCAGCAGTTTACCCGGCAATCAGCCCCAGCATTTT.

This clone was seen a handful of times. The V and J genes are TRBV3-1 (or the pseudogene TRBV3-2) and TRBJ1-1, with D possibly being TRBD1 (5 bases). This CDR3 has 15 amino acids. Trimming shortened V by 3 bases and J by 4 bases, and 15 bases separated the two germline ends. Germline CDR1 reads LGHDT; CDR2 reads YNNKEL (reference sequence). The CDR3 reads CASSQLMGRVTEAFF. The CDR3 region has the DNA TGTGCCAGCAGCCAGCTGATGGGGCGAGTCACTGAAGCTTTCTTT.

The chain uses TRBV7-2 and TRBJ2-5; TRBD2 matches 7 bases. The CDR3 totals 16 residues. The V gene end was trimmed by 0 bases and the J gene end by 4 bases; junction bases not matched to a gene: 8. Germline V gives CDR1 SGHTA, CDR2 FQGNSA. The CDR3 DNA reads TGTGCCAGCAGCTTAGCGTCGGTAGGGGAGGGAGAGACCCAGTACTTC. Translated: CASSLASVGEGETQYF.

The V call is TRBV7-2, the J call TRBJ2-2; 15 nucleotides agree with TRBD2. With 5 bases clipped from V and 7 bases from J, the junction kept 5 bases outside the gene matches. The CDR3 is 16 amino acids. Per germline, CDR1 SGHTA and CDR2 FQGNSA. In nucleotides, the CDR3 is TGTGCCAGCAGCGGACTAGCGGGGGGGCATGGCGGGGAGCTGTTTTTT. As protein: CASSGLAGGHGGELFF.

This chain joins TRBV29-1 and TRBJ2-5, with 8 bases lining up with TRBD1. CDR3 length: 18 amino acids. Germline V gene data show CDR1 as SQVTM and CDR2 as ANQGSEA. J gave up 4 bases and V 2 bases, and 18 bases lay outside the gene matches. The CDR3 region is CSVERRPYGQGFLETQYF. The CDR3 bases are TGCAGCGTTGAAAGACGCCCCTACGGACAGGGTTTCCTAGAGACCCAGTACTTC. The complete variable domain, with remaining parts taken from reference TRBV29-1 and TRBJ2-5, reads SAVISQKPSRDICQRGTSLTIQCQVDSQVTMMFWYRQQPGQSLTLIATANQGSEATYESGFVIDKFPISRPNLTFSTLTVSNMSPEDSSIYLCSVERRPYGQGFLETQYFGPGTRLLVL.

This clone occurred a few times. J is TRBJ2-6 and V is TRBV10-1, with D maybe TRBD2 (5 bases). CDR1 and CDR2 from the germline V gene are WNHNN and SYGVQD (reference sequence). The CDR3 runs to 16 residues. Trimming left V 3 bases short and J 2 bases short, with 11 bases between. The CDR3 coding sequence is TGCGCCAGCAGTGATGGAGGTGACCCTGGGGCCAACGTCCTGACTTTC. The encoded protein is CASSDGGDPGANVLTF.

The CDR3 region is CATGQGAKETQYF. CDR3 nucleotide sequence: TGTGCCACCGGACAGGGGGCGAAAGAGACCCAGTACTTC. The chain uses TRBV7-9 and TRBJ2-5; 11 bases match TRBD1. Germline V gives CDR1 SEHNR, CDR2 FQNEAQ (reference sequence). This CDR3 comprises 13 residues. The J segment lost 3 bases and the V segment lost 10 bases, leaving 4 bases of the junction unmatched. Full variable domain (remainder filled in from reference TRBV7-9 and TRBJ2-5): DTGVSQNPRHKITKRGQNVTFRCDPISEHNRLYWYRQTLGQGPEFLTYFQNEAQLEKSRLLSDRFSAERPKGSFSTLEIQRTEQGDSAMYLCATGQGAKETQYFGPGTRLLVL.

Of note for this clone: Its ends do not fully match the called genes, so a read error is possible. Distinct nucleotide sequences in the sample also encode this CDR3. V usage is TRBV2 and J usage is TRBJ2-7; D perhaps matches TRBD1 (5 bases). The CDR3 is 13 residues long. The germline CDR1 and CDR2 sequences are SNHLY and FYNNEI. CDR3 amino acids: CASSREHSYEQYF. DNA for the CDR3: TGTGCCAGCAGCAGGGAACACTCCTACGAGCAATACTTC.

As DNA, the CDR3 is TGTGCCAACCTGGACAGGGCCTCCTATAATTCACCCCTCCACTTT. Translated, it gives CANLDRASYNSPLHF. The chain couples TRBV2 to TRBJ1-6; 8 bases map to TRBD1. Trimming removed 10 bases from V and 0 bases from J; junction bases left unmatched: 5. The CDR3 consists of 15 residues. Germline V CDR1 and CDR2: SNHLY, FYNNEI.

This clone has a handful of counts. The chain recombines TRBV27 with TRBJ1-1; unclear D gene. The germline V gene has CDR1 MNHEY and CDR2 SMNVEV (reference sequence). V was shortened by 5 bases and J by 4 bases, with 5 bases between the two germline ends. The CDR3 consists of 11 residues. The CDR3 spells CASSILTEAFF. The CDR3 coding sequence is TGTGCCAGCAGTATCCTCACTGAAGCTTTCTTT.

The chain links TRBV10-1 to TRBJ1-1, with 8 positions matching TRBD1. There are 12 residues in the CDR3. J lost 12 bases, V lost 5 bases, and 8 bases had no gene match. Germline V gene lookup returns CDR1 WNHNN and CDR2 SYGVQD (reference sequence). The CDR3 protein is CASSRDRSNTFF. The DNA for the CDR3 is TGCGCCAGCAGTCGGGACAGGAGTAATACTTTCTTT.

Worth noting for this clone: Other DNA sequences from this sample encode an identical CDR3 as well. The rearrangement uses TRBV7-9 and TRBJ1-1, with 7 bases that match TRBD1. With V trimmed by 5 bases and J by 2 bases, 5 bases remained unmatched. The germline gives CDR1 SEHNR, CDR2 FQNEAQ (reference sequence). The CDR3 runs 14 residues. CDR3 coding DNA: TGTGCCAGCAGCCTCGGGACAGCCAACACTGAAGCTTTCTTT. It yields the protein CASSLGTANTEAFF.

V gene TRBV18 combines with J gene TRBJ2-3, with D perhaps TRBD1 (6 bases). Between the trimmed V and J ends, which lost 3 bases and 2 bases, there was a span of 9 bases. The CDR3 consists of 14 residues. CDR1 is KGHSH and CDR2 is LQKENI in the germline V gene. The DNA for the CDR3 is TGTGCCAGCTCACCTAGGACAGCCACAGATACGCAGTATTTT. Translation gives CASSPRTATDTQYF.

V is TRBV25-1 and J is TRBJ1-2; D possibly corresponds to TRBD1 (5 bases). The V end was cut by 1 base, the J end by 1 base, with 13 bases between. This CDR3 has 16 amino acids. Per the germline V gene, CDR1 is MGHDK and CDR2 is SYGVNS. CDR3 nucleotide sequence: TGTGCCAGCAGTGAATGGGCCGAAAGGGGTAACTATGGCTACACCTTC. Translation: CASSEWAERGNYGYTF.

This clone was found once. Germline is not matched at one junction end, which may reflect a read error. In nucleotides, the CDR3 is TGTGCCAGCTCACCAAGAGATTCCGGGACTTTGATTTTT. Its protein is CASSPRDSGTLIF. The gene calls are TRBV18 and TRBJ1-4; TRBD1 is a possible D gene (5 bases). The CDR3 has 13 amino acids. Germline V gene sequence: CDR1 KGHSH, CDR2 LQKENI.